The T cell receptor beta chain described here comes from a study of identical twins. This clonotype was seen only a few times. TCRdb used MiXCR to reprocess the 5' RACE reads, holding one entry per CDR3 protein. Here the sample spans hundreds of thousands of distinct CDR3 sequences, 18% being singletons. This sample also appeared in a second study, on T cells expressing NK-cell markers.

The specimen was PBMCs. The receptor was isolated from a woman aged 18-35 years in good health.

DNA of the CDR3: TGTGCCAGCAGCCAAAGGCGTCCGGGAGACTACGAGCAGTACTTC. Translating gives CASSQRRPGDYEQYF. The chain recombines TRBV7-6 with TRBJ2-7; D might be TRBD2 (6 bases). This CDR3 spans 15 amino acids. V gave up 5 bases and J gave up 3 bases, with 17 bases separating them. Germline loops: CDR1 SGHVS, CDR2 FNYEAQ. The complete variable domain, with remaining parts taken from reference TRBV7-6 and TRBJ2-7, reads GAGVSQSPRYKVTKRGQDVALRCDPISGHVSLYWYRQALGQGPEFLTYFNYEAQQDKSGLPNDRFSAERPEGSISTLTIQRTEQRDSAMYRCASSQRRPGDYEQYFGPGTRLTVT.